A selection of T cell receptor beta chains follows, all from one sample in a study of T cells in Graves' hyperthyroidism and ophthalmopathy. A single record per CDR3 protein comes from TCRdb applying MiXCR to the multiplex PCR reads. This repertoire shows 350,000 to 400,000 distinct CDR3 sequences, 19% found once; its top ten account for 3.5% to 4%. The sequenced sample was blood. Receptors were obtained from a young woman with Graves' hyperthyroidism. CDR3s include the opening cysteine and the closing phenylalanine or tryptophan. Fields, in order: clone size, J gene, D gene, V gene, CDR3 DNA, CDR3 protein. D genes are given only for firm matches. The size field is filled for only some rows; it gives once, few, many or a size class.

abundance: few
j_gene: TRBJ1-5
d_gene: NA
v_gene: TRBV5-1
CDR3nt: TGCGCCAGCAGCTTGGCCGCGCTCGGCGTGAGCAATCAGCCCCAGCATTTT
CDR3aa: CASSLAALGVSNQPQHF

abundance: NA
j_gene: TRBJ1-1
d_gene: NA
v_gene: TRBV5-1
CDR3nt: TGCGCCAGCAGACGGGACACTTCAGGGCCTGAAGCTTTCTTT
CDR3aa: CASRRDTSGPEAFF

abundance: many
j_gene: TRBJ1-2
d_gene: NA
v_gene: TRBV18
CDR3nt: TGTGCCAGCTCACCAAGGACACTCGGAAACTATGGCTACACCTTC
CDR3aa: CASSPRTLGNYGYTF

abundance: few
j_gene: TRBJ2-6
d_gene: NA
v_gene: TRBV29-1
CDR3nt: TGCAGCGTCGCTGCAGGCTCCGGGGCCAACGTCCTGACTTTC
CDR3aa: CSVAAGSGANVLTF

abundance: many
j_gene: TRBJ1-5
d_gene: NA
v_gene: TRBV7-8
CDR3nt: TGTGCCAGCAGCTTACAAGCTGGCCAGCCCCAGCATTTT
CDR3aa: CASSLQAGQPQHF

abundance: NA
j_gene: TRBJ2-5
d_gene: NA
v_gene: TRBV24-1
CDR3nt: TGTGCCACCAGTGATGGGACCCAAGAGACCCAGTACTTC
CDR3aa: CATSDGTQETQYF

abundance: few
j_gene: TRBJ2-5
d_gene: NA
v_gene: TRBV7-9
CDR3nt: TGTGCCAGCAGCCCCCGTCAGACCCAGTACTTC
CDR3aa: CASSPRQTQYF

abundance: many
j_gene: TRBJ1-1
d_gene: NA
v_gene: TRBV12-3/TRBV12-4
CDR3nt: TGTGCCAGCAGTTTAGTTTACACTGAAGCTTTCTTT
CDR3aa: CASSLVYTEAFF

abundance: NA
j_gene: TRBJ1-1
d_gene: NA
v_gene: TRBV12-3/TRBV12-4
CDR3nt: TGTGCCAGCAGTTGGGGTCGAGGGCCTGAAGCTTTCTTT
CDR3aa: CASSWGRGPEAFF

abundance: many
j_gene: TRBJ2-7
d_gene: NA
v_gene: TRBV11-2
CDR3nt: TGTGCCAGCAGCTTAAGTCGGGGACCGAGCTACGAGCAGTACTTC
CDR3aa: CASSLSRGPSYEQYF

abundance: once
j_gene: TRBJ1-1
d_gene: NA
v_gene: TRBV6-2/TRBV6-3
CDR3nt: TGTGCCAGCAGTTACGGACGGATCTTTGAAGCTTTCTTT
CDR3aa: CASSYGRIFEAFF

abundance: NA
j_gene: TRBJ1-2
d_gene: NA
v_gene: TRBV29-1
CDR3nt: TGCAGCGACACAGGTTTGAAAGGCTACACCTTC
CDR3aa: CSDTGLKGYTF

abundance: few
j_gene: TRBJ1-6
d_gene: NA
v_gene: TRBV5-1
CDR3nt: TGCGCCAGCTCCGGAGGACAGCTTTATTCACCCCTCCACTTT
CDR3aa: CASSGGQLYSPLHF

abundance: many
j_gene: TRBJ2-5
d_gene: NA
v_gene: TRBV28
CDR3nt: TGTGCCAGCAGTTTCCAGGAAATCTCGCAGACCCAGTACTTC
CDR3aa: CASSFQEISQTQYF

abundance: many
j_gene: TRBJ2-2
d_gene: NA
v_gene: TRBV24-1
CDR3nt: TGTGCCACCAGTGATTTTCTGCCGAACACCGGGGAGCTGTTTTTT
CDR3aa: CATSDFLPNTGELFF

abundance: few
j_gene: TRBJ2-3
d_gene: TRBD2
v_gene: TRBV12-3/TRBV12-4
CDR3nt: TGTGCCAGCAGCCCAGTGTTCGGTAGCGGGGGGTTAGATACGCAGTATTTT
CDR3aa: CASSPVFGSGGLDTQYF

abundance: few
j_gene: TRBJ1-5
d_gene: NA
v_gene: TRBV12-3/TRBV12-4
CDR3nt: TGTGCCAGCAGACCCGCAGGACGGTTCAATCAGCCCCAGCATTTT
CDR3aa: CASRPAGRFNQPQHF

abundance: NA
j_gene: TRBJ2-7
d_gene: NA
v_gene: TRBV11-2
CDR3nt: TGTGCCAGCAGCTTCCCCGGGCTTTCCTACGAGCAGTACTTC
CDR3aa: CASSFPGLSYEQYF

abundance: many
j_gene: TRBJ1-1
d_gene: NA
v_gene: TRBV30
CDR3nt: TGTGCCTGGAATCCCGGCCCGAACACTGAAGCTTTCTTT
CDR3aa: CAWNPGPNTEAFF

abundance: few
j_gene: TRBJ1-5
d_gene: TRBD1
v_gene: TRBV5-1
CDR3nt: TGCGCCAGCAGCCCGGGACAGCTCCCCGGGCAGCCCCAGCATTTT
CDR3aa: CASSPGQLPGQPQHF

abundance: NA
j_gene: TRBJ1-1
d_gene: TRBD1
v_gene: TRBV14
CDR3nt: TGTGCCAGCAGCCAAGGGACAGGACTTGCCACTGAAGCTTTCTTT
CDR3aa: CASSQGTGLATEAFF

abundance: many
j_gene: TRBJ2-2
d_gene: NA
v_gene: TRBV12-3/TRBV12-4
CDR3nt: TGTGCCAGCAGTCCCGGCGTGGGGGGACACACCGGGGAGCTGTTTTTT
CDR3aa: CASSPGVGGHTGELFF

abundance: once
j_gene: TRBJ1-4
d_gene: NA
v_gene: TRBV2
CDR3nt: TGTGCCAGCAGCGCCGGGACCGCAGCTGAAAAACTGTTTTTT
CDR3aa: CASSAGTAAEKLFF

abundance: many
j_gene: TRBJ2-5
d_gene: NA
v_gene: TRBV7-9
CDR3nt: TGTGCCAGCAGCTCTCTGGGGGCGCGGGGAGAGACCCAGTACTTC
CDR3aa: CASSSLGARGETQYF

abundance: many
j_gene: TRBJ1-2
d_gene: NA
v_gene: TRBV7-2
CDR3nt: TGTGCCAGCGGGGTCGGACAGAACTATGGTGGCTACACCTTC
CDR3aa: CASGVGQNYGGYTF

abundance: many
j_gene: TRBJ1-5
d_gene: TRBD1
v_gene: TRBV6-1
CDR3nt: TGTGCCAGCAGTGCCCAGGGGGCTTGGAATCAGCCCCAGCATTTT
CDR3aa: CASSAQGAWNQPQHF